This T cell receptor beta chain was identified in a study of Tregs in tolerant kidney transplant recipients (dated by TCRdb to about 2019). For the wider study: TCRbeta sequencing was used in the study to identify donor-specific regulatory T cells before combined kidney and bone marrow transplantation, and the identified cells were then tracked after transplant. Overall study outcomes, separate from this receptor: Biological reproducibility was not examined directly, but technical replication error appeared to be minimal. Because the study included only a small number of patients, the results must be confirmed in larger populations and under other immunosuppression protocols. For some patients the PCR primers changed over time, which made it impossible to compare the samples from those patients at the nucleotide level. Expanding Tregs with activated donor B cells appeared to identify the most biologically relevant and donor-specific TCRbeta repertoire. In tolerant patients, the expansion of donor-specific Tregs was greater than global Treg expansion, suggesting that the expansion was antigen-driven rather than nonspecific.

Remarks on this clone: The specificity of this receptor is unknown. The input lacks base qualities; no much larger clone sits a single base away.

Compared with germline, V lacks 5 bases and J lacks 0 bases; bases without a gene match: 4. The germline V gene (reference sequence) yields LNHDA for CDR1 and SQIVND for CDR2. The cysteine opens and the phenylalanine closes a CDR3 of 16 amino acids. Only the CDR3 DNA is retained, 48 bases long and in frame from the first base. For TCRbeta CDR3 sequencing, genomic DNA was extracted from sorted cells using the QIAGEN DNeasy Blood and Tissue Kit. High-throughput TCRbeta CDR3 sequencing, which included PCR amplification with bias correction and internal controls, was done commercially through immunoSEQ. The authors processed their data as follows. Unique productive TCRbeta sequences were defined by CDR3 nucleotide sequence where primers matched, otherwise by CDR3 amino acid sequence with Vbeta and Jbeta genes. As a correction for sorting error, sequences shared between sorted populations at a frequency ratio of 2:1 or less were discarded, and the remaining shared sequences were assigned to the higher population. Sequences were defined as donor-reactive when expanded at least 5-fold in CFSE-low cells versus unstimulated cells and present at a frequency of at least 0.01% in CFSE-low cells. Jensen-Shannon divergence, calculated on the top 100 TCRbeta sequences ranked by frequency, was used to quantify repertoire divergence. For samples with multiple sequencing runs, sorting error was corrected separately for each run before the runs were pooled. As stored in TCRdb, this immuneACCESS dataset retains in-frame rearrangements with V and J assigned. A fraction of the clones does not appear; measured against another copy, unresolved V genes explain less than half of the discrepancy, and the remainder lacks a known reason. That table supplies the V and J calls and clone size; D and trimming were determined from the DNA. This sample lists approximately 47,000 clones; roughly nine tenths were detected once. The top ten constitute around 15% of the sample.

The transplants used related donors along with nonmyeloablative bone marrow transplantation, and in the human trials mixed chimerism was transient. Unstimulated Tregs (CD4+CD25+CD127-), CD4+ non-Tregs (CD4+CD25-), CD4 and CD8 cells were FACS-sorted from thawed PBMCs. 4 combined kidney and bone marrow transplant recipients from the ITN036ST trial were included as patients, and samples were available only from these trial subjects. Healthy control blood was separated into PBMCs by Ficoll density gradient and cryopreserved, and patient PBMCs were collected both before and after transplant. This material consisted of CD8+ T cells from blood (PBMCs), taken 12 months after the transplant. The origin of this receptor is a human patient who received a combined kidney and bone marrow transplant. After a transplant, certain T cells may trace back to the graft donor. The chain uses TRBV19 and TRBJ1-5; 10 of the junction bases match TRBD1. The CDR3 has the sequence CASSWTGGVSNQPQHF. The nucleotide sequence reads TGTGCCAGTAGTTGGACAGGGGGGGTTAGCAATCAGCCCCAGCATTTT.